A single T cell receptor (beta chain) is shown here with its context. Its antigen is currently not known. No much larger clone is present one base from it, and per-base qualities are unavailable. This record comes from a study of blood T cell repertoires in COVID-19 (TCRdb year 2020). Concerning the study at large: Samples covering the acute and convalescent phases of COVID-19 were provided by collaborators in the United States, Italy and Spain. The prospective study material was composed of cDNA or gDNA derived from T cells, B-cell-depleted T cells, or PBMCs. Subjects who had been exposed to COVID-19, were actively infected with it, or had recovered from it provided the deeply sampled blood TCRbeta repertoires that made up the dataset. The repertoires were released in a freely available public database meant as a resource for research on the immune response to SARS-CoV-2. The samples were drawn from two sources: the first 160 participants of the ongoing ImmuneRACE study, and 1,200 or so subjects contributed by 6 global collaborators. Sample metadata almost always included a de-identified subject ID, COVID-19 status, age in years and sex. Where HLA class I and class II types were available, the types were taken from metadata supplied by the sample provider, not from assay-based typing. Points the paper makes about the study in general: The quantity of clinical and demographic metadata differed by source and by participant and was supplied without curation.

TCRbeta CDR3 regions were amplified from genomic DNA by means of the immunoSEQ Assay, a bias-controlled multiplex PCR. The study's processing was this. Within the assay, amplification of reference gene primers was used to estimate how many nucleated cells each sample contained. To quantify the absolute abundance of each unique TCRbeta CDR3 rearrangement, sequence reads were collapsed and filtered. For each sample, productive Simpson clonality was calculated as the square root of Simpson's diversity index across productive rearrangements. The table comes from immuneACCESS by way of TCRdb, which keeps in-frame sequences with V and J called. Part of the clones is missing from these tables; in studies checked, under half for an unresolved V gene and the rest for unknown reasons. The V and J calls and clone size were taken over from that table, and D and trimming were inferred from the DNA. The sample data list roughly 300,000 clones, and roughly nine tenths of these were observed just once. Approximately 12% of the sample is taken by the ten largest.

One collaborating source in Seattle enrolled patients during active infection and followed them longitudinally through the course of disease. Collaborating institutions collected whole blood in K2EDTA tubes following their own protocols. For TCRbeta analysis, collaborators shipped samples as frozen whole blood, isolated PBMCs, or DNA extracted from either of those sample types. There are 15 amino acids in the CDR3, from cysteine to phenylalanine inclusive. Only the CDR3 part of the read is kept: 45 bases, read in frame from the first base. V trim: 4 bases; J trim: 1 base; unmatched bases: 5. The germline V gene (reference sequence) sets CDR1 to SGHNT and CDR2 to YYREEE.

Sample: peripheral blood. The chain was built from TRBV5-4 and TRBJ2-1; 7 bases in between match TRBD2. This receptor was identified in a woman aged 25 to 39 with COVID-19, enrolled during active disease. For the CDR3, the sequence is CASSRLGGSYNEQFF. The DNA is TGTGCCAGCAGCCGCCTCGGGGGGTCCTACAATGAGCAGTTCTTC. Here the CDR3 is joined to the reference TRBV5-4 and TRBJ2-1 genes, and the full variable domain is: ETGVTQSPTHLIKTRGQQVTLRCSSQSGHNTVSWYQQALGQGPQFIFQYYREEENGRGNFPPRFSGLQFPNYSSELNVNALELDDSALYLCASSRLGGSYNEQFFGPGTRLTVL.